The rows below give T cell receptor beta chains drawn from one sample of a study of blood T cell repertoires in COVID-19. Clones were sequenced by immunoSEQ multiplex PCR, and TCRdb holds only the in-frame ones, with some missing. The table has about 60,000 clones, roughly 84% seen once. Sequenced material: peripheral blood. The receptors come from a man between 65 and 80 years old with active COVID-19. Each CDR3 is given with its conserved first and last residue. The order of the fields is D gene, clone size, J gene, V gene, CDR3 DNA, CDR3 protein. The D gene is left open where the match is weak. Clone sizes are given selectively: once, few, many, or a class where the clone is expanded.

D: TRBD1; size: .; J: TRBJ2-1; V: TRBV3-1/TRBV3-2; DNA: TGTGCCAGCAGCCAAAACCATCGAACGGGACAGGGAGGAAATGAGCAGTTCTTC; CDR3: CASSQNHRTGQGGNEQFF
D: .; size: .; J: TRBJ1-3; V: TRBV30; DNA: TGTGCCTGGAGTGTACTGGCAGGAACGGGAAACACCATATATTTT; CDR3: CAWSVLAGTGNTIYF
D: .; size: .; J: TRBJ2-1; V: TRBV9; DNA: TGTGCCAGCAGCGTAGGTAATAGCTTGGATGAGCAGTTCTTC; CDR3: CASSVGNSLDEQFF
D: .; size: .; J: TRBJ2-7; V: TRBV7-2; DNA: TGTGCCAGCAGCGAGCAGACTAGACGCTCCTACGAGCAGTACTTC; CDR3: CASSEQTRRSYEQYF
D: TRBD2; size: .; J: TRBJ2-1; V: TRBV6-1; DNA: TGTGCCAGCAGTGACCTTAGCGGGAGGGCCGGCCGGGAGCAGTTCTTC; CDR3: CASSDLSGRAGREQFF
D: TRBD1; size: .; J: TRBJ1-1; V: TRBV28; DNA: TGTGCCAGCACCTTGACAGGGGGGTACACTGAAGCTTTCTTT; CDR3: CASTLTGGYTEAFF
D: .; size: .; J: TRBJ2-7; V: TRBV10-3; DNA: TGTGCCATCAGTGAAAGGGAAGGGGCCCAGAGCGCCTACGAGCAGTACTTC; CDR3: CAISEREGAQSAYEQYF
D: .; size: .; J: TRBJ1-2; V: TRBV28; DNA: TGTGCCAGCAGCCTTATCCTTCCTGGGCGTAGAGATGGCTACACCTTC; CDR3: CASSLILPGRRDGYTF
D: TRBD2; size: once; J: TRBJ2-7; V: TRBV3-1/TRBV3-2; DNA: TGTGCCAGCAGCCCCCCAACTAGCGCCCCCTACGAGCAGTACTTC; CDR3: CASSPPTSAPYEQYF
D: TRBD1; size: once; J: TRBJ1-1; V: TRBV3-1/TRBV3-2; DNA: TGTGCCAGCAGCTCGGGACAGAAAGCTTTCTTT; CDR3: CASSSGQKAFF
D: TRBD1; size: .; J: TRBJ2-3; V: TRBV7-2; DNA: TGTGCCAGCAGCCGGGACAGGGGGGTTGATACGCAGTATTTT; CDR3: CASSRDRGVDTQYF
D: .; size: .; J: TRBJ2-7; V: TRBV21-1; DNA: TGTGCCAGCAGCATACGACAGGGGAGACGATACGAGCAGTACTTC; CDR3: CASSIRQGRRYEQYF
D: TRBD2; size: .; J: TRBJ2-1; V: TRBV4-1; DNA: TGCGCCAGCAGCCAACTTGCGGGGGGTGAGCAGTTCTTC; CDR3: CASSQLAGGEQFF
D: TRBD1; size: .; J: TRBJ2-7; V: TRBV27; DNA: TGTGCCAGCAGTGGCAGGGACAGGGCCTCCTACGAGCAGTACTTC; CDR3: CASSGRDRASYEQYF
D: TRBD1; size: .; J: TRBJ1-4; V: TRBV6-5; DNA: TGTGCCATCGGGAAACCGGGACAGGGTGAAAAACTGTTTTTT; CDR3: CAIGKPGQGEKLFF
D: TRBD1; size: .; J: TRBJ1-1; V: TRBV3-1/TRBV3-2; DNA: TGTGCCAGCAGCCCTACAGGGGTTTATGGCACTGAAGCTTTCTTT; CDR3: CASSPTGVYGTEAFF
D: TRBD2; size: .; J: TRBJ2-3; V: TRBV7-2; DNA: TGTGCCAGCAGCTTAGTCGGGAGGGGGGGCACAGATACGCAGTATTTT; CDR3: CASSLVGRGGTDTQYF
D: TRBD1; size: .; J: TRBJ2-3; V: TRBV7-3; DNA: TGTGCCAGCAGCTTAACCGCGGACAGGGGACCACAGGATACGCAGTATTTT; CDR3: CASSLTADRGPQDTQYF
D: .; size: few; J: TRBJ2-3; V: TRBV5-5; DNA: TGTGCCAGCAGCTCCCTAGTAGGGGCCGACACAGATACGCAGTATTTT; CDR3: CASSSLVGADTDTQYF
D: TRBD2; size: .; J: TRBJ2-2; V: TRBV7-7; DNA: TGTGCTAGCAGCTTCTTAGCGGGAGGGAACACCGGGGAGCTGTTTTTT; CDR3: CASSFLAGGNTGELFF
D: TRBD2; size: .; J: TRBJ2-5; V: TRBV7-7; DNA: TGTGCTAGCAGCTTAATCCTAGCGGGAGCAGAGACCCAGTACTTC; CDR3: CASSLILAGAETQYF
D: .; size: .; J: TRBJ2-1; V: TRBV12-5; DNA: TGTGCTAGTGGGGAGCGGGATGAGCAGTTCTTC; CDR3: CASGERDEQFF
D: .; size: .; J: TRBJ2-1; V: TRBV9; DNA: TGTGCCAGCAGCGTAGAAGAGGAGCAGTTCTTC; CDR3: CASSVEEEQFF
D: .; size: .; J: TRBJ2-7; V: TRBV7-9; DNA: TGTGCCAGCAGCTACCAGACAGGTAGTAGCTACGAGCAGTACTTC; CDR3: CASSYQTGSSYEQYF
D: TRBD1; size: .; J: TRBJ2-1; V: TRBV30; DNA: TGTGCCTGGCGGGGACAGGGGAGGAAAAATGAGCAGTTCTTC; CDR3: CAWRGQGRKNEQFF
D: .; size: once; J: TRBJ1-4; V: TRBV6-6; DNA: TGTGCCAGCAGTTACTCGAGGTCAGGGACTAATGAAAAACTGTTTTTT; CDR3: CASSYSRSGTNEKLFF
D: .; size: many; J: TRBJ2-7; V: TRBV29-1; DNA: TGCAGCGTCGAGAGCTCCTACGAGCAGTACTTC; CDR3: CSVESSYEQYF
D: TRBD2; size: .; J: TRBJ2-7; V: TRBV11-2; DNA: TGTGCCAGCAGCAGAAGCCTGGGGCGGGGGACCTACGAGCAGTACTTC; CDR3: CASSRSLGRGTYEQYF
D: .; size: .; J: TRBJ1-2; V: TRBV6-2/TRBV6-3; DNA: TGTGCCAGCAGCACCCGGGTACCCGACTATGGCTACACCTTC; CDR3: CASSTRVPDYGYTF
D: TRBD2; size: .; J: TRBJ2-1; V: TRBV18; DNA: TGTGCCAGCTCACGATTGACTAGCGGGAATAATGAGCAGTTCTTC; CDR3: CASSRLTSGNNEQFF
D: TRBD2; size: few; J: TRBJ2-1; V: TRBV7-2; DNA: TGTGCCAGCAGCGTCGGACTAGGATACTATGAGCAGTTCTTC; CDR3: CASSVGLGYYEQFF
D: .; size: .; J: TRBJ2-5; V: TRBV6-1; DNA: TGTGCCAGCAGTGAACTCAGGGGTCAAGAGACCCAGTACTTC; CDR3: CASSELRGQETQYF
D: .; size: .; J: TRBJ2-4; V: TRBV6-5; DNA: TGTGCCAGCAGTTCAGGGTCCCGAAAAAACATTCAGTACTTC; CDR3: CASSSGSRKNIQYF